What follows are 10 T cell receptor beta chains derived from one specimen sequenced in a study of a mutant IDH1 vaccine in newly diagnosed glioma. The repertoire was sequenced with immunoSEQ multiplex PCR; TCRdb's copy has only in-frame clones and lacks some. The top ten clones hold about 1.6% of a sample with 58,000 or so clones, roughly nine tenths of them seen once. Time point reported: week 35, safety follow-up. One vaccine dose held 300 ug of mutant IDH1 20-mer peptide and came with topical imiquimod. For these TCRs, the target antigens are not known. The specimen was PBMCs, collected from a glioma patient whose treatment included an IDH1 peptide vaccine. The receptors were gathered from a middle-aged man with glioma.

The chain uses TRBV11-2 and TRBJ2-3, with D unresolved. CDR1 is SGHAT and CDR2 is FQNNGV in the germline V gene. Between the trimmed V and J ends, which lost 1 base and 4 bases, there was a span of 9 bases. The CDR3 is 14 amino acids. Here the CDR3 reads CASSLVTGADTQYF. Written as DNA, the CDR3 is TGTGCCAGCAGCTTAGTTACTGGCGCAGATACGCAGTATTTT. The variable domain in full, with the rest retrieved from reference TRBV11-2 and TRBJ2-3, is EAGVAQSPRYKIIEKRQSVAFWCNPISGHATLYWYQQILGQGPKLLIQFQNNGVVDDSQLPKDRFSAERLKGVDSTLKIQPAKLEDSAVYLCASSLVTGADTQYFGPGTRLTVL.

The V call is TRBV9, the J call TRBJ1-5, with D uncertain. The germline V gene encodes CDR1 SGDLS and CDR2 YYNGEE. Between the trimmed V and J ends, which lost 5 bases and 1 base, there was a span of 7 bases. The CDR3 totals 13 residues. The CDR3 bases are TGTGCCAGCAGTGAGGGCAGCAATCAGCCCCAGCATTTT. Residues: CASSEGSNQPQHF.

The V and J genes are TRBV25-1 and TRBJ1-5; 10 nucleotides agree with TRBD1. Per the germline V gene, CDR1 is MGHDK and CDR2 is SYGVNS. After removal of 8 bases from V and 2 bases from J, the junction contained 12 bases not matched to a gene. The CDR3 consists of 17 residues. CDR3 sequence: CASSILLTGGRNQPQHF. The CDR3 nucleotides read TGTGCCAGCTCCATCCTCTTGACAGGGGGCCGCAATCAGCCCCAGCATTTT.

CDR3 nucleotide sequence: TGTGCCACCCCTACAGGGGGTTGCACTGAAGCTTTCTTT. Protein product: CATPTGGCTEAFF. V is TRBV21-1 and J is TRBJ1-1; the DNA was not used to check the table's D call, TRBD1. TRBV21-1 is termed a pseudogene. This CDR3 spans 13 amino acids.

This chain links TRBV4-2 with TRBJ2-7, with no clear D. Between the trimmed V and J ends, which lost 0 bases and 0 bases, there was a span of 15 bases. The germline gives CDR1 LGHNA, CDR2 YNFKEQ. The CDR3 covers 17 residues. The CDR3 sequence is CASSQDSDADSSYEQYF. The CDR3 DNA is TGTGCCAGCAGCCAAGATTCCGACGCGGATAGCTCCTACGAGCAGTACTTC.

The chain joins TRBV10-3 to TRBJ2-7; D remains ambiguous. The CDR3 runs 11 residues. The V gene lost 3 bases and the J gene lost 7 bases, with 7 bases spanning the gap. The germline V gene has CDR1 ENHRY and CDR2 SYGVKD. The CDR3 loop is CAISDLLEQYF. CDR3 bases: TGTGCCATCAGTGACCTCTTGGAGCAGTACTTC.

The V and J genes are TRBV19 and TRBJ2-7; D is perhaps TRBD1 (6 bases). Germline lookup yields CDR1 LNHDA and CDR2 SQIVND (reference sequence). V lost 2 bases and J lost 3, with 20 bases in between. The CDR3 consists of 17 residues. In DNA form, the CDR3 reads TGTGCCAGTAGTATATCCCCCCCTACAGGGTCGCTCTACGAGCAGTACTTC. Translated: CASSISPPTGSLYEQYF.

The gene calls are TRBV6-5 and TRBJ1-1; 9 bases align to TRBD1. The CDR3 consists of 16 residues. CDR1 MNHEY and CDR2 SVGAGI come from the germline V gene. V lost 0 bases, J lost 2 bases, and 4 bases stayed unmatched. The CDR3 DNA reads as TGTGCCAGCAGTTACTCTTCGGACAGGGGTAACACTGAAGCTTTCTTT. Protein product: CASSYSSDRGNTEAFF.

This chain uses TRBV4-1 with TRBJ2-3; 7 bases line up with TRBD2. CDR1 is MGHRA and CDR2 is YSYEKL in the germline V gene. The J segment lost 5 bases and the V segment lost 0 bases, leaving 14 bases of the junction unmatched. This CDR3 has 18 amino acids. The CDR3 here is CASSQEVGLAETRDTQYF. The CDR3 region has the DNA TGCGCCAGCAGCCAAGAAGTTGGGCTAGCGGAGACGAGAGATACGCAGTATTTT.

The V and J genes are TRBV14 and TRBJ1-1, with TRBD1 matching over 8 bases. Germline V CDR1 and CDR2: SGHDN, FVKESK. The junction had 10 bases not matched to a gene; V was cut back by 9 bases and J by 1 base. This CDR3 contains 15 residues. The CDR3 protein is CASSGQDLPNTEAFF. CDR3 in DNA: TGTGCCAGTTCGGGACAGGACCTCCCGAACACTGAAGCTTTCTTT.